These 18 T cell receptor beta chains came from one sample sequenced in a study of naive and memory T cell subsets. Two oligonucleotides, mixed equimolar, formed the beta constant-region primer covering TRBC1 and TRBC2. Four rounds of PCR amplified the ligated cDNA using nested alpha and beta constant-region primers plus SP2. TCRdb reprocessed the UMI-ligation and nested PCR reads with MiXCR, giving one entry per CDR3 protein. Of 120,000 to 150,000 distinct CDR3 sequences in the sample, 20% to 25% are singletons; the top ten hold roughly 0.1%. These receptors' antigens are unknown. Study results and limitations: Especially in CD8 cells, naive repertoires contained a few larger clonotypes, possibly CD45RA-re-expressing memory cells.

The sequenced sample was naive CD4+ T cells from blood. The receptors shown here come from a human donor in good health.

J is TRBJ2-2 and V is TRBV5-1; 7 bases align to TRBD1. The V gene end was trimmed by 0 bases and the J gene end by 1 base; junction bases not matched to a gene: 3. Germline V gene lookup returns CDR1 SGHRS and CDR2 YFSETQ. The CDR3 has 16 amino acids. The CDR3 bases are TGCGCCAGCAGCTTGGCTGACAGGGTGAACACCGGGGAGCTGTTTTTT. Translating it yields CASSLADRVNTGELFF.

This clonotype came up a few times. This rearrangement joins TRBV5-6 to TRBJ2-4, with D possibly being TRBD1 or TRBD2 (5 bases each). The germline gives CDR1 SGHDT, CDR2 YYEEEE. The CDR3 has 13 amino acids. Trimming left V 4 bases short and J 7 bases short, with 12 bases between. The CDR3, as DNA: TGTGCCAGCAGCCAAGCGGCAGGGAACATTCAGTACTTC. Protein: CASSQAAGNIQYF.

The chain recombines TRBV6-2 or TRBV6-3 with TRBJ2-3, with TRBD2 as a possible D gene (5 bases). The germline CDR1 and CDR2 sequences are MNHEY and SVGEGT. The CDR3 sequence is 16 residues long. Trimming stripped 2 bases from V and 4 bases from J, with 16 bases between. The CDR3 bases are TGTGCCAGCAGTTACAGGTTCCAATCGAGGGCAGATACGCAGTATTTT. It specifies CASSYRFQSRADTQYF.

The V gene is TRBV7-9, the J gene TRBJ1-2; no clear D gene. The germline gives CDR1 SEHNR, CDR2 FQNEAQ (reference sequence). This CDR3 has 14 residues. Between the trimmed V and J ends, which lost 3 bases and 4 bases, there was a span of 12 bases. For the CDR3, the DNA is TGTGCCAGCAGCTTCTCTGCCCGGGGCTATGGCTACACCTTC. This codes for CASSFSARGYGYTF.

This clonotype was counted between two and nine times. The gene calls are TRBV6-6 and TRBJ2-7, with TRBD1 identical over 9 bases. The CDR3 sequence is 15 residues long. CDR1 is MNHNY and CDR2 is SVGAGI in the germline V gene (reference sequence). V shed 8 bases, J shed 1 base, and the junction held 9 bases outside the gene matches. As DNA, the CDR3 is TGTGCCAGCGTCCGCGGACAGGGGCCTTCCTACGAGCAGTACTTC. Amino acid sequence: CASVRGQGPSYEQYF.

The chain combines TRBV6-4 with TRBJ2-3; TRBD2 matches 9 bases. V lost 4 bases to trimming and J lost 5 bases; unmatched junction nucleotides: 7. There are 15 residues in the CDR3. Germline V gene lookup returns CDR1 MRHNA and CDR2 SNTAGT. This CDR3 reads CASSGVAGAVDTQYF. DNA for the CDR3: TGTGCCAGCAGTGGGGTAGCGGGAGCGGTAGATACGCAGTATTTT.

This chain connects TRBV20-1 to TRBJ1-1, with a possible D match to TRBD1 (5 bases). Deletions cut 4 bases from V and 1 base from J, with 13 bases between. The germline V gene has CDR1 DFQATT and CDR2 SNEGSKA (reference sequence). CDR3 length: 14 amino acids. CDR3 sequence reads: CSAMREDRNTEAFF. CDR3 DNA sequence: TGCAGTGCTATGAGGGAAGACAGGAACACTGAAGCTTTCTTT.

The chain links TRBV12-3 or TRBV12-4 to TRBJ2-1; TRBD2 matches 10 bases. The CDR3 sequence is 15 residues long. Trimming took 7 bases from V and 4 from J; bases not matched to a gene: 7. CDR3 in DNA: TGTGCCAGCAAACCTAGCGGGAGTAGTTACAATGAGCAGTTCTTC. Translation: CASKPSGSSYNEQFF.

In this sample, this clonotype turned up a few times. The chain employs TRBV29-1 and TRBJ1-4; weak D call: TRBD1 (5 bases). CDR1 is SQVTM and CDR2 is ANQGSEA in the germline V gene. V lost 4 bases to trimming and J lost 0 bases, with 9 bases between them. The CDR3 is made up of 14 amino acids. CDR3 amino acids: CSVGQSATNEKLFF. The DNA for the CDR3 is TGCAGCGTTGGACAGTCTGCAACTAATGAAAAACTGTTTTTT. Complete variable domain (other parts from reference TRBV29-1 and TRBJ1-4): SAVISQKPSRDICQRGTSLTIQCQVDSQVTMMFWYRQQPGQSLTLIATANQGSEATYESGFVIDKFPISRPNLTFSTLTVSNMSPEDSSIYLCSVGQSATNEKLFFGSGTQLSVL.

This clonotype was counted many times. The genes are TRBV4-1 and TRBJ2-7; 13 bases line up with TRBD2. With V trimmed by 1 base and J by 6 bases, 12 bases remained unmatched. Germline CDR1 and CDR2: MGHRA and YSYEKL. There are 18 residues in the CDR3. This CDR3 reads CASSQVAEGLAGSSEQYF. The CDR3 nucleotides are TGCGCCAGCAGCCAAGTGGCAGAGGGACTAGCGGGGTCATCCGAGCAGTACTTC.

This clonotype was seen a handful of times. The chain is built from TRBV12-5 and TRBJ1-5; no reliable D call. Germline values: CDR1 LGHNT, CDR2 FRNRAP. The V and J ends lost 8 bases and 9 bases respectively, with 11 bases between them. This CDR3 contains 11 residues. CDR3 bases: TGTGCTAGTAGTCTGATGGGGCCCCAGCATTTT. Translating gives CASSLMGPQHF.

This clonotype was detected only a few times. The CDR3 here is CASSLMGLAGNEQFF. Written as DNA, the CDR3 is TGTGCCAGCAGTTTGATGGGACTAGCGGGTAATGAGCAGTTCTTC. The chain recombines TRBV27 with TRBJ2-1, with 12 bases matching TRBD2. This CDR3 comprises 15 residues. Unmatched junction bases numbered 4, after V lost 3 bases and J lost 7 bases. The germline V gene encodes CDR1 MNHEY and CDR2 SMNVEV (reference sequence).

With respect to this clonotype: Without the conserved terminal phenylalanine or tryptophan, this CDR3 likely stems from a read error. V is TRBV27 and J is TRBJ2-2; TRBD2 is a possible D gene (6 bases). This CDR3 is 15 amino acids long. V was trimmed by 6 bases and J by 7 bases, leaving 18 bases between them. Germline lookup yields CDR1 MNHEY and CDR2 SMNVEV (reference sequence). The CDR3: CASRRGTALIGELFS. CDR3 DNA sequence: TGTGCCAGCAGACGCGGGACCGCATTGATCGGGGAGCTGTTTTCT.

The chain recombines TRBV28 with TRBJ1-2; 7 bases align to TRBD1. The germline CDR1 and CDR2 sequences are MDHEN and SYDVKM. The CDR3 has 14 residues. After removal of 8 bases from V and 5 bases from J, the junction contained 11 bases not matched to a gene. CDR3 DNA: TGTGCCAGCGGATCCTACAGGGGACTATATGGCTACACCTTC. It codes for CASGSYRGLYGYTF.

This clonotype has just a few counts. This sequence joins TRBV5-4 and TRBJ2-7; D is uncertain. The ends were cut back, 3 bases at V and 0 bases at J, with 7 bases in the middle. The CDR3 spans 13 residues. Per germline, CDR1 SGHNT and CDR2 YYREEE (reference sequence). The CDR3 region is CASSSRSSYEQYF. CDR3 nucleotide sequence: TGTGCCAGCAGCTCTAGGAGCTCCTACGAGCAGTACTTC.

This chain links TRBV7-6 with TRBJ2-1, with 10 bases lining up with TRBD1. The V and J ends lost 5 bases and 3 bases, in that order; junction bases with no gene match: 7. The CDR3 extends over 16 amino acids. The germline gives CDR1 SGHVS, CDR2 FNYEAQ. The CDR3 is CASSQRTGGNYNEQFF. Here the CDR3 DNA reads TGTGCCAGCAGCCAACGGACAGGGGGAAACTACAATGAGCAGTTCTTC.

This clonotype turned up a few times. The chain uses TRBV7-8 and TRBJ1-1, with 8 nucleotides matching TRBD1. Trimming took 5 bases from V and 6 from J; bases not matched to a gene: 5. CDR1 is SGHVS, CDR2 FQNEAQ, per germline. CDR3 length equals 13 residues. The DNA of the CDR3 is TGTGCCAGCAGCACTATACAGGGGGCTGAAGCTTTCTTT. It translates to CASSTIQGAEAFF. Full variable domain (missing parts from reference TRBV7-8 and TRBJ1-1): GAGVSQSPRYKVAKRGQDVALRCDPISGHVSLFWYQQALGQGPEFLTYFQNEAQLDKSGLPSDRFFAERPEGSVSTLKIQRTQQEDSAVYLCASSTIQGAEAFFGQGTRLTVV.

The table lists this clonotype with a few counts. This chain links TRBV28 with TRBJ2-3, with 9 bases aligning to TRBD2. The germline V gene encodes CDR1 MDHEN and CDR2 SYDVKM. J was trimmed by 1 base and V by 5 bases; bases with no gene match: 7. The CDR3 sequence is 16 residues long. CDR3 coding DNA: TGTGCCAGCAGTCCTTTAGCGGGAGAAGGCACAGATACGCAGTATTTT. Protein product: CASSPLAGEGTDTQYF.